This T cell receptor (beta chain) is drawn from a study of shared clonotypes between healthy human individuals. As defined, naive CD8 cells were CD45RO-negative and positively selected for CCR7, with terminally differentiated effector memory CD45RA+ cells excluded. Regarding the study as a whole: Donor scarcity curtailed the genetic and exposure-history diversity represented herein.

Using immunoSEQ multiplex PCR, the repertoire was profiled, and TCRdb retains in-frame clones only, with some absent. The data contain under 600,000 clones, 95% to 98% of them seen just once; the ten biggest clones take up 0.3% to 0.35%. A word on this clone: What it binds is not known.

Germline loops: CDR1 SNHLY, CDR2 FYNNEI. V was trimmed by 8 bases and J by 4 bases, leaving 11 bases between them. CDR3 length: 12 amino acids. Specimen: naive CD8+ T cells sorted from blood. The sequence was collected from a man aged 25 to 40 in good health. The rearrangement links TRBV2 to TRBJ1-1; a possible D gene is TRBD1 (5 bases). CDR3 loop: CASAGAPTEAFF. CDR3 in DNA: TGTGCCAGCGCTGGGGCGCCCACTGAAGCTTTCTTT.